This entry is about one T cell receptor beta chain. These data belong to a study of blood T cell repertoires in COVID-19. At the level of the study: The United States, Italy and Spain provided the acute and convalescent COVID-19 samples. PBMCs, B-cell-depleted T cells, or T cells were the source of the cDNA or gDNA that made up the material.

Profiling relied on immunoSEQ multiplex PCR, and the TCRdb table lists in-frame clones only, not all of them. Here the sample spans about 81,000 clones, about four fifths being singletons. CDR1 and CDR2 from the germline V gene are SGHRS and YFSETQ. The CDR3 has 12 residues. Trimming stripped 3 bases from V and 7 bases from J, with 8 bases between. This TCR came from a human donor in a cohort sampled during active COVID-19. Sequenced input: peripheral blood. The rearrangement links TRBV5-1 to TRBJ2-1; D gene unclear. CDR3 sequence (DNA): TGCGCCAGCAGCTCCGGTTTTAATGAGCAGTTCTTC. The encoded protein is CASSSGFNEQFF.